This is a list of T cell receptor beta chains from one sample in a study of technical replicates of blood from a handful of donors. Assay: immunoSEQ multiplex PCR; the TCRdb copy retains only in-frame clones and omits some. This sample has about 57,000 clones, with over 85% found just once. The material sequenced was PBMCs. All receptors derive from a human donor in good health. Some clones in this sample may be carry-over from other donors' samples. Each CDR3 is given with its conserved first and last residue. D genes are given only for firm matches. Rows give clone size only sometimes, using once, few, many, or a class for an expanded clone.

V gene	clone size	D gene	J gene	CDR3 DNA	CDR3 protein
TRBV5-6	NA	NA	TRBJ2-2	TGTGCCAGCAGCTTACCGGACAGAGGGGACGGGGAGCTGTTTTTT	CASSLPDRGDGELFF
TRBV6-5	NA	TRBD1	TRBJ1-3	TGTGCCAGCAGTTACCAGGGACAGGCGGGAAACACCATATATTTT	CASSYQGQAGNTIYF
TRBV6-6	NA	TRBD2	TRBJ2-7	TGTGCCATCCAGCGGCTAGCGGGTGCCTACGAGCAGTACTTC	CAIQRLAGAYEQYF
TRBV11-2	NA	TRBD1	TRBJ1-6	TGTGCCAGCAGCTTAAGTGGACAGGGCTCCTATAATTCACCCCTCCACTTT	CASSLSGQGSYNSPLHF
TRBV11-2	NA	TRBD2	TRBJ2-1	TGTGCCAGCAGTCTAGCGGGCAACTCCTACAATGAGCAGTTCTTC	CASSLAGNSYNEQFF
TRBV11-2	NA	NA	TRBJ1-2	TGTGCCAGCAGCTTACGTCAGCAGGAAGGCTACACCTTC	CASSLRQQEGYTF
TRBV13	NA	NA	TRBJ2-2	TGTGCCAGCAGCCGTACAAACACCGGGGAGCTGTTTTTT	CASSRTNTGELFF
TRBV11-1	NA	NA	TRBJ2-1	TGTGCCAGCAGCGCAGAAGGGGGCTACAATGAGCAGTTCTTC	CASSAEGGYNEQFF
TRBV27	medium-sized	TRBD1	TRBJ2-2	TGTGCCAGCAGCCAAACCGGGACAGGGGGCTACGGCGGGGAGCTGTTTTTT	CASSQTGTGGYGGELFF
TRBV6-1	NA	NA	TRBJ1-5	TGTGCCAGCAGTGAGGGTTGGGTAAGGAGCCAGCCCCAGCATTTT	CASSEGWVRSQPQHF
TRBV7-6	NA	NA	TRBJ1-5	TGTGCCAGCAGCCAGAGGGGGAATAGCAATCAGCCCCAGCATTTT	CASSQRGNSNQPQHF
TRBV6-5	NA	NA	TRBJ1-2	TGTGCCAGCAGTCTCGACAGGAATTATGGCTACACCTTC	CASSLDRNYGYTF
TRBV15	NA	TRBD1	TRBJ1-5	TGTGCCACCAGCAGTGGGGGACAGGGGAATCAGCCCCAGCATTTT	CATSSGGQGNQPQHF
TRBV5-8	NA	NA	TRBJ1-1	TGTGCCAGCAGCTTGGCTAGAGGGTGGAACACTGAAGCTTTCTTT	CASSLARGWNTEAFF
TRBV4-1	NA	TRBD1	TRBJ1-1	TGCGCCAGCAGCCAAGGAGGAAGGACAGGGACGGCTTTCTTT	CASSQGGRTGTAFF
TRBV20-1	few	TRBD1	TRBJ1-1	TGCAGTGCCAACAGGGGGCCCGGAGCTTTCTTT	CSANRGPGAFF
TRBV28	NA	NA	TRBJ1-5	TGTGCCAGCAGTTTGGGGAGGGGGGATCAGCCCCAGCATTTT	CASSLGRGDQPQHF
TRBV4-2	NA	TRBD1	TRBJ1-2	TGTGCCAGCAGCCAACGGTTGGCGGCAGGGGGTGGCTACACCTTC	CASSQRLAAGGGYTF
TRBV6-4	NA	TRBD2	TRBJ2-3	TGTGCCAGCAGTCCAACTAGCGGGAGTACAGATACGCAGTATTTT	CASSPTSGSTDTQYF
TRBV6-5	NA	NA	TRBJ2-7	TGTGCCAGCAGTTACAGGGGCCCCTACGAGCAGTACTTC	CASSYRGPYEQYF
TRBV7-2	NA	NA	TRBJ2-7	TGTGCCAGCAGCTCCGGACAACCAAACGAGCAGTACTTC	CASSSGQPNEQYF
TRBV2	NA	NA	TRBJ1-2	TGTGCCAGCAGGGAAACAGTGTCTGGTGGCTACACCTTC	CASRETVSGGYTF